These 24 T cell receptor beta chains were sequenced from one sample in a study of cytotoxic CD8 clonotypes in ibrutinib-treated CLL. The data were produced by immunoSEQ multiplex PCR, yet TCRdb's version contains in-frame clones alone and is incomplete. The sample lists 97,000 or so clones, around 80% occurring once. The source material was PBMCs, sampled after 12 months of ibrutinib treatment. Source of these receptors: a human donor with chronic lymphocytic leukemia.

The chain employs TRBV4-1 and TRBJ1-4; D unresolved. The CDR3 has 15 residues. Germline V gives CDR1 MGHRA, CDR2 YSYEKL. With 1 base removed from V and 8 bases from J, the gap between germline ends came to 14 bases. CDR3 in amino acids: CASSQGSGFQEKLFF. The DNA for the CDR3 is TGCGCCAGCAGCCAAGGGAGTGGGTTTCAAGAAAAACTGTTTTTT.

CDR3 amino acids: CASSPSGASGSPLHF. DNA of the CDR3: TGTGCCAGCAGCCCCTCCGGGGCATCGGGTTCACCCCTCCACTTT. This sequence joins TRBV7-9 and TRBJ1-6; TRBD1 might be the D (5 bases). V was cut by 5 bases and J by 9 bases, with 17 bases left in between. The CDR3 extends over 15 amino acids. The germline CDR1 and CDR2 sequences are SEHNR and FQNEAQ (reference sequence).

The chain recombines TRBV2 with TRBJ2-5; 9 positions match TRBD2. The CDR3 covers 15 residues. Germline CDR1 SNHLY, CDR2 FYNNEI. J lost 4 bases, V lost 4 bases, and 7 bases had no gene match. CDR3 protein: CASSAFAGGAETQYF. CDR3 in DNA: TGTGCCAGCAGTGCCTTTGCGGGGGGGGCAGAGACCCAGTACTTC.

This rearrangement joins TRBV7-9 to TRBJ1-1, with TRBD1 identical over 7 bases. J gave up 6 bases and V 2 bases, and 9 bases lay outside the gene matches. The CDR3 totals 15 residues. Germline loops: CDR1 SEHNR, CDR2 FQNEAQ (reference sequence). The CDR3 sequence: CASSLSGQRIPEAFF. The DNA of the CDR3 is TGTGCCAGCAGCTTATCGGGACAGCGGATTCCTGAAGCTTTCTTT. Combining the CDR3 with reference TRBV7-9 and TRBJ1-1 gives the whole variable domain DTGVSQNPRHKITKRGQNVTFRCDPISEHNRLYWYRQTLGQGPEFLTYFQNEAQLEKSRLLSDRFSAERPKGSFSTLEIQRTEQGDSAMYLCASSLSGQRIPEAFFGQGTRLTVV.

The chain links TRBV5-4 to TRBJ2-3; 8 bases line up with TRBD2. Trimming took 5 bases from V and 0 from J; bases not matched to a gene: 8. The CDR3 is 16 residues long. Germline CDR1 reads SGHNT; CDR2 reads YYREEE (reference sequence). The CDR3 DNA is TGTGCCAGCAGTGGCGCCAGCGGGGGAAGCACAGATACGCAGTATTTT. The encoded protein is CASSGASGGSTDTQYF. Using reference TRBV5-4 and TRBJ2-3 for the parts outside the CDR3, the full variable domain is ETGVTQSPTHLIKTRGQQVTLRCSSQSGHNTVSWYQQALGQGPQFIFQYYREEENGRGNFPPRFSGLQFPNYSSELNVNALELDDSALYLCASSGASGGSTDTQYFGPGTRLTVL.

This clone was seen more than once but under ten times. The rearrangement joins TRBV10-1 to TRBJ1-1, with a tentative D call TRBD1 (5 bases). Germline V gene lookup returns CDR1 WNHNN and CDR2 SYGVQD (reference sequence). Trimming stripped 4 bases from V and 4 bases from J, with 10 bases between. The CDR3 extends over 13 amino acids. For the CDR3, the DNA is TGCGCCAGCAGTGCCAGGGAGTCCACTGAAGCTTTCTTT. It codes for CASSARESTEAFF.

The rearrangement joins TRBV4-2 to TRBJ2-5; D uncertain. The V end lost 0 bases, the J end lost 2 bases, and 7 bases lay between the germline ends. Germline V lookup: CDR1 LGHNA, CDR2 YNFKEQ. The CDR3 covers 14 residues. This chain's CDR3 is CASSQDGWQETQYF. The CDR3 DNA reads as TGTGCCAGCAGCCAAGACGGGTGGCAAGAGACCCAGTACTTC.

A remark on this clone: Within the sample, other DNA sequences also encode this same CDR3. The chain recombines TRBV7-9 with TRBJ2-5, with D tentatively TRBD1 or TRBD2 (5 bases each). V lost 4 bases and J lost 4, with 10 bases in between. CDR3 size: 13 residues. CDR1 SEHNR and CDR2 FQNEAQ come from the germline V gene (reference sequence). CDR3 loop: CASSSRGRETQYF. For the CDR3, the DNA is TGTGCCAGCAGCTCTAGGGGACGAGAGACCCAGTACTTC.

This clone was counted between two and nine times. This chain connects TRBV2 to TRBJ2-1; no clear D gene. Germline assignment: CDR1 SNHLY and CDR2 FYNNEI. The CDR3 has 13 amino acids. The V end was cut by 2 bases, the J end by 8 bases, with 10 bases between. CDR3 residues: CASSEIRADEQFF. For the CDR3, the DNA is TGTGCCAGCAGTGAAATTAGGGCCGATGAGCAGTTCTTC.

The chain recombines TRBV15 with TRBJ1-2; D remains unclear. Germline V gene sequence: CDR1 LNHNV, CDR2 YYDKDF (reference sequence). Trimming shortened V by 2 bases and J by 2 bases, and 9 bases separated the two germline ends. The CDR3 totals 14 residues. Here the CDR3 reads CATSRSAQNYGYTF. For the CDR3, the DNA is TGTGCCACCAGCAGATCCGCCCAGAACTATGGCTACACCTTC.

This clone was seen once. The chain joins TRBV13 to TRBJ1-1, with D maybe TRBD1 (6 bases). Germline V gene data show CDR1 as PRHDT and CDR2 as FYEKMQ (reference sequence). The CDR3 runs 16 residues. V lost 5 bases and J 3 bases, leaving 19 bases between the germline ends. The CDR3 spells CASSPPEGDYDTEAFF. The CDR3 nucleotides read TGTGCCAGCAGCCCTCCGGAGGGGGATTACGACACTGAAGCTTTCTTT.

The chain carries TRBV11-2 and TRBJ2-7, with 9 nucleotides matching TRBD1. The CDR3 covers 15 residues. J lost 4 bases, V lost 6 bases, and 10 bases had no gene match. Germline loops: CDR1 SGHAT, CDR2 FQNNGV. In nucleotides, the CDR3 is TGTGCCAGCAGTCGAGGACAGGGGTATTCGTACGAGCAGTACTTC. It translates to CASSRGQGYSYEQYF.

This rearrangement joins TRBV7-2 to TRBJ1-4; tentatively, D is TRBD1 (6 bases). Trimming shortened V by 5 bases and J by 8 bases, and 15 bases separated the two germline ends. The CDR3 is made up of 14 amino acids. CDR1 and CDR2 (germline): SGHTA, FQGNSA. The CDR3 spells CASSTGTGNEKLFF. The CDR3 coding sequence is TGTGCCAGCAGCACTGGAACAGGGAACGAAAAACTGTTTTTT.

CDR3 sequence: CASSVGRGLTYNEQFF. Here the CDR3 DNA reads TGTGCCAGCAGCGTAGGAAGGGGGCTCACCTACAATGAGCAGTTCTTC. The chain employs TRBV9 and TRBJ2-1; 7 bases are a match to TRBD1. V shed 0 bases and J 2 bases; nucleotides not matched to a gene: 5. This CDR3 region has 16 residues. Germline CDR1 is SGDLS and CDR2 is YYNGEE.

The J gene is TRBJ2-5, the V gene TRBV5-1; 9 nucleotides line up with TRBD2. The CDR3 has 13 amino acids. Germline V gives CDR1 SGHRS, CDR2 YFSETQ. The V and J ends lost 4 bases and 4 bases, in that order; junction bases with no gene match: 2. In nucleotides, the CDR3 is TGCGCCAGCAGCCCGGGACTAGCAGAGACCCAGTACTTC. Its translation: CASSPGLAETQYF. The variable domain in full, with the rest retrieved from reference TRBV5-1 and TRBJ2-5, is KAGVTQTPRYLIKTRGQQVTLSCSPISGHRSVSWYQQTPGQGLQFLFEYFSETQRNKGNFPGRFSGRQFSNSRSEMNVSTLELGDSALYLCASSPGLAETQYFGPGTRLLVL.

This CDR3 reads CASSLEGGYPDEQYF. Here the CDR3 DNA reads TGTGCCAGCAGCTTAGAAGGGGGCTATCCTGACGAGCAGTACTTC. V is TRBV7-8 and J is TRBJ2-7; 7 bases fit TRBD1. V shed 1 base and J 5 bases; nucleotides not matched to a gene: 8. This CDR3 region has 15 residues. The germline CDR1 and CDR2 sequences are SGHVS and FQNEAQ.

J is TRBJ1-2 and V is TRBV19; tentative D call: TRBD1 (5 bases). V was shortened by 3 bases and J by 4 bases, with 15 bases between the two germline ends. CDR1 is LNHDA, CDR2 SQIVND, per germline (reference sequence). This CDR3 contains 15 residues. As DNA, the CDR3 is TGTGCCAGTAGTATGGCAGGGAGCGGATCCTATGGCTACACCTTC. This sequence encodes CASSMAGSGSYGYTF.

The chain combines TRBV7-2 with TRBJ1-1; 10 positions agree with TRBD1. The V segment lost 3 bases and the J segment 4 bases; nucleotides outside the gene matches: 5. Germline V gene lookup returns CDR1 SGHTA and CDR2 FQGNSA. CDR3 length: 15 residues. The CDR3 coding sequence is TGTGCCAGCAGCTTGACAGGGGGCGCGGGCACTGAAGCTTTCTTT. As protein: CASSLTGGAGTEAFF.

The V call is TRBV6-5, the J call TRBJ2-1; D is unresolved. The V gene's germline CDR1 is MNHEY and CDR2 SVGAGI. Trimming pared 10 bases from V and 7 bases from J, leaving 11 bases between. The CDR3 extends over 11 amino acids. The CDR3 DNA follows: TGTGCCACTACCGGGCTTAATGAGCAGTTCTTC. Translation: CATTGLNEQFF.

The chain recombines TRBV30 with TRBJ2-3; D is unresolved. This CDR3 has 15 residues. Germline V gives CDR1 GTSNPN, CDR2 SVGIG (reference sequence). Trimming pared 4 bases from V and 2 bases from J, leaving 16 bases between. CDR3 DNA: TGTGCCTGGAAGGATAGGACCCGGGTCACAGATACGCAGTATTTT. Residues: CAWKDRTRVTDTQYF.

The chain has TRBV29-1 and TRBJ2-3; D unclear. Per germline, CDR1 SQVTM and CDR2 ANQGSEA. V lost 5 bases, J lost 1 base, and 7 bases lay in between. This CDR3 has 12 amino acids. The CDR3 DNA reads TGCAGCGTTTATCTGGGCACAGATACGCAGTATTTT. Amino acid sequence: CSVYLGTDTQYF.

The CDR3 bases are TGTGCCAGTAGTCCAGGACAAGGCAACTATGGCTACACCTTC. Residues: CASSPGQGNYGYTF. This rearrangement joins TRBV19 to TRBJ1-2; tentatively, D is TRBD1 (5 bases). Germline V gives CDR1 LNHDA, CDR2 SQIVND (reference sequence). CDR3 length equals 14 residues. With 5 bases removed from V and 2 bases from J, the gap between germline ends came to 12 bases. Drawing the rest from reference TRBV19 and TRBJ1-2, the complete variable domain is DGGITQSPKYLFRKEGQNVTLSCEQNLNHDAMYWYRQDPGQGLRLIYYSQIVNDFQKGDIAEGYSVSREKKESFPLTVTSAQKNPTAFYLCASSPGQGNYGYTFGSGTRLTVV.

The gene calls are TRBV7-2 and TRBJ1-5; D may be TRBD1 (6 bases). V was shortened by 1 base and J by 9 bases, with 19 bases between the two germline ends. The germline V gene encodes CDR1 SGHTA and CDR2 FQGNSA. The CDR3 has 16 residues. CDR3 in DNA: TGTGCCAGCAGCTTAGACTCCGGGACAACGCATCGGCCCCAGCATTTT. Encoded protein: CASSLDSGTTHRPQHF.

The rearrangement links TRBV6-1 to TRBJ2-7; D is unclear. V dropped 11 bases and J dropped 3 bases, with 11 bases sitting between them. CDR1 MNHNS and CDR2 SASEGT come from the germline V gene. The CDR3 consists of 11 residues. CDR3 bases: TGTGCCGGCTCCGATGACTACGAGCAGTACTTC. This gives the protein CAGSDDYEQYF.